This is a list of T cell receptor beta chains from one sample in a study of blood T cell repertoires in COVID-19. Sequencing used immunoSEQ multiplex PCR; TCRdb keeps in-frame clones, though not all of them. The table has 100,000 or so clones, around four fifths seen once; the top ten hold around an eighth. Input material: peripheral blood. These receptors all stem from a woman in her 70s with acute or convalescent COVID-19. The conserved cysteine and the conserved F or W are not part of the CDR3 here. Fields, in order: V gene, CDR3 protein.

V: TRBV2; CDR3: ASSERTDSYEQF
V: TRBV18; CDR3: ASSPGSGGRTEAF
V: TRBV7-9; CDR3: ASSGGAQGYYEQY
V: TRBV5-1; CDR3: ASSLGRGLSTDTQY
V: TRBV5-1; CDR3: ASSVNSETALH
V: TRBV6-2/TRBV6-3; CDR3: ASSPELPSGSNNEQF
V: TRBV29-1; CDR3: SVDGRVVGGYT
V: TRBV28; CDR3: ASSDQGQGARAADTQY
V: TRBV5-1; CDR3: ASSFPLPTSGGMGSSYNEQF
V: TRBV20-1; CDR3: SARSVTQY
V: TRBV5-5; CDR3: ASSSGTTNYGYT
V: TRBV5-5; CDR3: ASSATPTGVGGYT
V: TRBV29-1; CDR3: SSRQNNEQF
V: TRBV28; CDR3: ASYPLDRARGRTEAF
V: TRBV4-1; CDR3: ASSQERRAGGSTGELF
V: TRBV6-5; CDR3: ASRRDGPGNTIY
V: TRBV19; CDR3: ASSRNTEAF
V: TRBV4-3; CDR3: ASSPRGNSYNSPLH
V: TRBV28; CDR3: ASRSGTGIQPQH
V: TRBV7-8; CDR3: ASSDGLNYGYT
V: TRBV9; CDR3: ASSVTPGSSGNTIY
V: TRBV29-1; CDR3: SVPARQGSTEAF
V: TRBV30; CDR3: AWTQTGGNYGYT
V: TRBV3-1/TRBV3-2; CDR3: ASSQETGGEGKNIQY
V: TRBV12-3/TRBV12-4; CDR3: ASSLIGVGELF
V: TRBV10-2; CDR3: ASRLDRVQPQH
V: TRBV18; CDR3: ASSPLLKSSGANVLT
V: TRBV5-4; CDR3: ASSLAGGLEEKLF
V: TRBV6-4; CDR3: ASSEDRDNEQF
V: TRBV3-1/TRBV3-2; CDR3: ASSQDPTGVYGYT
V: TRBV6-1; CDR3: ASSDPGQSYSNQPQH
V: TRBV3-1/TRBV3-2; CDR3: ASEGTGVSGYT
V: TRBV5-1; CDR3: ASSSGGQIGTEAF
V: TRBV7-2; CDR3: ASSIQGYEQY
V: TRBV18; CDR3: ASSRGTGGAASYNEQF
V: TRBV5-1; CDR3: ASSAAGSWPQH
V: TRBV5-1; CDR3: ASRGTSGQETQY
V: TRBV7-3; CDR3: ASSPGSGANVLT
V: TRBV6-1; CDR3: ASSEASNRVGYT
V: TRBV7-8; CDR3: ASSLNVQGNSPLH
V: TRBV24-1; CDR3: ATSGLAGDHTDTQY
V: TRBV19; CDR3: ASQYQTGSLGANVLT
V: TRBV5-1; CDR3: ASSLLDSRGTDTQY
V: TRBV4-1; CDR3: ASSLSTSGGGSTDTQY
V: TRBV9; CDR3: ASSVDPGGLDTQY
V: TRBV5-6; CDR3: ASTQQGANQPQH
V: TRBV15; CDR3: ATSRDSGGYGYT
V: TRBV7-9; CDR3: ASGRGPDTQY
V: TRBV15; CDR3: ATSRGARQAF
V: TRBV4-1; CDR3: ASSQDTEGQWLFLEAF
V: TRBV12-3/TRBV12-4; CDR3: ASSYGGKLF
V: TRBV23-1; CDR3: ASSQAGRGLGNTIY
V: TRBV5-1; CDR3: ASSLVGSDHYNEQF
V: TRBV19; CDR3: ASSPSLMTEAF
V: TRBV28; CDR3: ASSLFLDRENTEAF
V: TRBV6-5; CDR3: ASSRSGAYEQY
V: TRBV2; CDR3: ASSPQF
V: TRBV9; CDR3: ASSVRVFGSPLH